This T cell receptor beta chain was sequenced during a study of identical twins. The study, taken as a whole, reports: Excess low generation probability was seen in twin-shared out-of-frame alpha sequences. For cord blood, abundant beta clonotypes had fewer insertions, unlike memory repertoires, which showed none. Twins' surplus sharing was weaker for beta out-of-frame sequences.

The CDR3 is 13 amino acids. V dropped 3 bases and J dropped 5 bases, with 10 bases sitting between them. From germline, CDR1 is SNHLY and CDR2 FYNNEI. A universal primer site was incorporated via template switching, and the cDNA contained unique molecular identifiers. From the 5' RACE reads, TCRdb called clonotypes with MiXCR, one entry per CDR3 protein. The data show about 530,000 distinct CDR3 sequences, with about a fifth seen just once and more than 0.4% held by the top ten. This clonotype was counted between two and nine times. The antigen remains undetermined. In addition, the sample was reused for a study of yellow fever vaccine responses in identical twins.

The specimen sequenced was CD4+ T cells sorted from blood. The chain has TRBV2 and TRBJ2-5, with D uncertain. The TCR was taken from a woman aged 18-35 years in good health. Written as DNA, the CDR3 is TGTGCCAGCAGTGACGGCAGAGTGGAGACCCAGTACTTC. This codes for CASSDGRVETQYF.